This T cell receptor beta chain was sequenced in a study of identical twins. A universal primer site arose from template switching, and cDNA bore unique molecular identifiers. From the 5' RACE reads, TCRdb called clonotypes with MiXCR, one entry per CDR3 protein. This table has under 300,000 distinct CDR3 sequences, around 15% appearing once. Germline V gene sequence: CDR1 SGHRS, CDR2 YFSETQ. This CDR3 is 14 amino acids long. The V and J ends lost 2 bases and 2 bases respectively, with 10 bases between them. This clonotype showed up many times. The antigen remains unidentified. Study-level points and caveats: Models underestimated out-of-frame TCR alpha sharing in monozygotic twins. Abundant beta clonotypes from cord blood bore fewer insertions; memory repertoires lacked this pattern. Twin-shared out-of-frame alpha sequences were enriched for low generation probability.

This sequence originates from a woman aged 18-35 years in good health. Sequencing was done on a sample of memory (CD45RO+) T cells sorted from blood. This chain links TRBV5-1 with TRBJ1-2; D not resolved. CDR3 sequence (DNA): TGCGCCAGCAGCTTTGGGGAACCCAACTATGGCTACACCTTC. Its translation: CASSFGEPNYGYTF.